This T cell receptor beta chain was identified in a study of blood T cell repertoires in COVID-19. The overall study: Samples representing acute and convalescent COVID-19 were sourced from the United States, Italy and Spain.

Generated by immunoSEQ multiplex PCR, the TCRdb table keeps only in-frame clones and is missing some. The data contain 65,000 to 80,000 clones, about nine tenths of them seen just once; the ten biggest clones take up roughly 2%. Between the trimmed V and J ends, which lost 0 bases and 5 bases, there was a span of 12 bases. The CDR3 contains 16 residues. CDR1 and CDR2 (germline): SGDLS, YYNGEE. The rearrangement uses TRBV9 and TRBJ2-6; a weak D match, TRBD1 (5 bases). The sample consisted of peripheral blood. The sequence derives from a man aged 25-40 years with acute or convalescent COVID-19. The CDR3 coding sequence is TGTGCCAGCAGCGTAGATGGGGCAGGCTGGGCCAACGTCCTGACTTTC. Translated, it gives CASSVDGAGWANVLTF.